The 14 T cell receptor beta chains below all came from one sample that was sequenced in a study of quantifying T cell responses using KT2 cells listed by TCRdb under 2017. For context, the study as a whole: RNA was DNase-treated and reverse transcribed with TCR alpha and beta constant-region primers, mostly using SuperScript III.

The library was obtained by UMI-ligation and nested PCR. Sequenced on an Illumina MiSeq. T4 RNA ligase 1 was used to ligate a single-stranded oligonucleotide containing the Illumina SP2 sequence and a UMI to the 3' end of the cDNA. PCR1 consisted of 4 cycles (98 degrees C 15 s, 69 degrees C 30 s, 72 degrees C 40 s), and for the beta primer an equimolar mix of RC1.1 and RC1.2 was used to cover TRBC1 and TRBC2. In TCRdb, the public reads were trimmed at Q25 with fastp and aligned with MiXCR, with productive beta chains retained. Each record represents a unique CDR3 protein, reported with the most common genes and DNA among its rows. Present in this sample are over 55,000 distinct CDR3 sequences, approximately 13% of which were seen just once. Approximately 9.4% of the sample comes from the top ten. Sequenced input: PBMCs spiked with cells of the T cell clone KT2. These receptors all come from a human donor.

In its sample, this clonotype was seen many times. The genes are TRBV6-1 and TRBJ2-7, with 7 bases lining up with TRBD1. The CDR3 has 14 residues. Germline lookup yields CDR1 MNHNS and CDR2 SASEGT. After removal of 4 bases from V and 2 bases from J, the junction contained 5 bases not matched to a gene. CDR3 nucleotide sequence: TGTGCCAGCAGTGGACAGGGCCCTCCCTACGAGCAGTACTTC. Its translation is CASSGQGPPYEQYF.

This clonotype came up a few times. This rearrangement joins TRBV24-1 to TRBJ2-2; either TRBD1 or TRBD2 may supply D (5 bases each). V was pared by 4 bases and J by 4 bases, with 21 bases between. This CDR3 spans 18 amino acids. The germline CDR1 and CDR2 sequences are KGHDR and SFDVKD. CDR3 sequence: CATSDYSRDRPFTGELFF. CDR3 coding DNA: TGTGCCACCAGTGACTACTCCCGGGACCGACCCTTCACCGGGGAGCTGTTTTTT.

The rearrangement joins TRBV15 to TRBJ1-2; D is possibly TRBD1 (5 bases). The CDR3 has 14 amino acids. Germline V gene data show CDR1 as LNHNV and CDR2 as YYDKDF (reference sequence). Deletions cut 0 bases from V and 2 bases from J, with 7 bases between. Written as DNA, the CDR3 is TGTGCCACCAGCAGAGATAAGGGGAACTATGGCTACACCTTC. Protein: CATSRDKGNYGYTF.

This rearrangement joins TRBV7-6 to TRBJ1-4, with D possibly being TRBD1 (5 bases). The CDR3 spans 15 residues. CDR1 and CDR2 from the germline V gene are SGHVS and FNYEAQ. V lost 6 bases to trimming and J lost 4 bases, with 15 bases between them. This CDR3 reads CASSRWAGRNEKLFF. CDR3 bases: TGTGCCAGCAGTCGTTGGGCAGGGCGTAATGAAAAACTGTTTTTT.

This clonotype was detected a few times. The chain links TRBV7-9 to TRBJ2-7, with 9 nucleotides matching TRBD1. CDR1 is SEHNR, CDR2 FQNEAQ, per germline (reference sequence). J lost 7 bases, V lost 5 bases, and 3 bases had no gene match. The CDR3 sequence is 12 residues long. The CDR3 region is CASSGDREEQYF. The CDR3 DNA reads TGTGCCAGCAGCGGGGACAGGGAGGAGCAGTACTTC.

This chain uses TRBV7-2 with TRBJ2-5; 7 positions agree with TRBD2. Germline CDR1 and CDR2: SGHTA and FQGNSA. The V gene end was trimmed by 5 bases and the J gene end by 1 base; junction bases not matched to a gene: 4. The CDR3 spans 14 residues. The CDR3 nucleotides read TGTGCCAGCAGCCCGGGGAGGGCCCAAGAGACCCAGTACTTC. Its translation is CASSPGRAQETQYF.

By proportion, this clonotype is medium-sized. The rearrangement uses TRBV7-2 and TRBJ1-6; D not certain. CDR3 length equals 17 residues. Trimming took off 2 bases at V and 0 bases at J, with 11 bases between the two ends. Germline V lookup: CDR1 SGHTA, CDR2 FQGNSA. The CDR3 protein is CASSLRGLGSYNSPLHF. The DNA for the CDR3 is TGTGCCAGCAGCTTAAGAGGGCTGGGCTCCTATAATTCACCCCTCCACTTT.

This clonotype turned up a few times. The V gene is TRBV29-1, the J gene TRBJ1-1; tentatively, D is TRBD1 (5 bases). Germline CDR1 reads SQVTM; CDR2 reads ANQGSEA. CDR3 size: 13 residues. Deletions cut 4 bases from V and 8 bases from J, with 17 bases between. In DNA, the CDR3 is TGCAGCGTTGTACCAGGGTGGGTCACAGAAGCTTTCTTT. Translated, it gives CSVVPGWVTEAFF.

This clonotype appeared many times. The chain has TRBV20-1 and TRBJ2-2; 7 bases align to TRBD2. The CDR3 consists of 15 residues. Germline values: CDR1 DFQATT, CDR2 SNEGSKA (reference sequence). Trimming took 3 bases from V and 1 from J; bases not matched to a gene: 5. The CDR3 nucleotides read TGCAGTGCTAGTTTCCCTAGCGGGAACACCGGGGAGCTGTTTTTT. As protein: CSASFPSGNTGELFF.

The chain combines TRBV20-1 with TRBJ1-2, with a weak D call TRBD1 (5 bases). V dropped 4 bases and J dropped 8 bases, with 26 bases sitting between them. The CDR3 has 16 residues. In germline, CDR1 is DFQATT, CDR2 SNEGSKA (reference sequence). The CDR3 sequence: CSANDEGTVQRRGYTF. The CDR3 nucleotides are TGCAGTGCTAACGATGAAGGGACCGTCCAAAGGAGAGGCTACACCTTC.

As DNA, the CDR3 is TGTGCCAGCAGGGGACTGACGAACACCGGGGAGCTGTTTTTT. This gives the protein CASRGLTNTGELFF. This rearrangement joins TRBV7-6 to TRBJ2-2, with a possible D match to TRBD2 (6 bases). The CDR3 contains 14 residues. Trimming shortened V by 6 bases and J by 0 bases, and 8 bases separated the two germline ends. From germline, CDR1 is SGHVS and CDR2 FNYEAQ.

This chain joins TRBV25-1 and TRBJ1-3; D call uncertain. This CDR3 contains 12 residues. Germline CDR1 reads MGHDK; CDR2 reads SYGVNS. With 3 bases removed from V and 7 bases from J, the gap between germline ends came to 7 bases. CDR3 in amino acids: CASSEGKNTIYF. The CDR3 DNA is TGTGCCAGCAGTGAGGGAAAGAACACCATATATTTT.

V usage is TRBV18 and J usage is TRBJ1-1; TRBD1 agrees at 8 bases. V gave up 8 bases and J gave up 8 bases; unmatched junction bases: 22. Germline V lookup: CDR1 KGHSH, CDR2 LQKENI. The CDR3 totals 17 residues. This chain's CDR3 is CASGSDRALGATPEAFF. The CDR3 coding sequence is TGTGCCAGCGGATCGGACAGGGCCCTGGGGGCCACACCCGAAGCTTTCTTT.

The genes are TRBV19 and TRBJ1-4; the D gene is possibly TRBD1 (5 bases). Looked up from germline, CDR1 is LNHDA and CDR2 is SQIVND (reference sequence). This CDR3 has 13 residues. The germline V and J ends were trimmed by 5 bases and 13 bases, with 17 bases remaining between them. The CDR3, as DNA: TGTGCCAGTAGTCCGGTCCGGACATTTGGACTGTTTTTT. Translation gives CASSPVRTFGLFF.